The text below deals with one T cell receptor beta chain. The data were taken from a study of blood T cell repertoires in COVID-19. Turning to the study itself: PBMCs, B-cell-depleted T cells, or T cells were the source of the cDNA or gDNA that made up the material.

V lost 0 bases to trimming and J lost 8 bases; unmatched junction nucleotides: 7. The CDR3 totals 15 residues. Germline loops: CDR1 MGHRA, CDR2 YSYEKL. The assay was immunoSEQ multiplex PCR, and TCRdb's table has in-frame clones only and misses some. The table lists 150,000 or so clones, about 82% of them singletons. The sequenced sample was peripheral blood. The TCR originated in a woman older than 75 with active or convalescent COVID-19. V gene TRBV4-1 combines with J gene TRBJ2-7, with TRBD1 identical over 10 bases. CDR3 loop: CASSQEPGQGIKQYF. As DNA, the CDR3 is TGCGCCAGCAGCCAAGAACCGGGACAGGGGATCAAGCAGTACTTC.